A single sample gave rise to the 3 T cell receptor beta chains below, sequenced in a study of T cells after yellow fever vaccination. TCRdb called the 5' RACE reads again in MiXCR, with one record for every CDR3 protein. Here the sample spans about 68,000 distinct CDR3 sequences, 5% to 8% being singletons. This material consisted of CD8+ T cells sorted from PBMCs, taken roughly seven weeks after the first yellow fever vaccination. Receptors were obtained from a man aged 18 to 35 who received the YFV17D yellow fever vaccine.

This clonotype was counted ten times or more. The chain links TRBV29-1 to TRBJ2-7; TRBD1 matches 7 bases. Germline CDR1 reads SQVTM; CDR2 reads ANQGSEA. The CDR3 sequence is 14 residues long. Losses at the gene ends were 2 bases for V and 3 bases for J; bases not matched to a gene: 7. The chain's CDR3 is CSVEPRTGGYEQYF. As DNA, the CDR3 is TGCAGCGTTGAACCCCGGACAGGTGGCTACGAGCAGTACTTC.

The gene calls are TRBV5-8 and TRBJ2-7; weak D call: TRBD2 (5 bases). The CDR3 contains 15 residues. Germline values: CDR1 SGHTS, CDR2 YDEGEE. The germline V and J ends were trimmed by 0 bases and 3 bases, with 13 bases remaining between them. CDR3 in amino acids: CASSLAGGLSYEQYF. In nucleotides, the CDR3 is TGTGCCAGCAGCTTGGCCGGAGGACTCAGCTACGAGCAGTACTTC.

This clonotype was observed a few times. The chain combines TRBV20-1 with TRBJ1-1; the D gene is possibly TRBD1 (5 bases). The CDR3 has 14 amino acids. Germline assignment: CDR1 DFQATT and CDR2 SNEGSKA (reference sequence). The V end lost 4 bases, the J end lost 0 bases, and 12 bases lay between the germline ends. The CDR3 DNA is TGCAGTGCTACTCTAAAGGGGATGAACACTGAAGCTTTCTTT. This gives the protein CSATLKGMNTEAFF.